The 7 T cell receptor beta chains reported below all come from one sample, sequenced in a study of T-cell reconstitution after alpha-beta-depleted transplantation in children. Researchers prepared the TCRbeta library using unique molecular identifiers, the study reports. TCRdb redid the calling of the PCR reads with MiXCR, one entry per CDR3 protein. The sample contains around 600,000 distinct CDR3 sequences, under 12% of which appear only once. The sample consisted of PBMCs from the stem cell graft donor, taken from the stem cell graft. The receptors shown here come from a human donor who donated a stem cell graft to a child with acute myeloid leukemia.

This clonotype has a single count. The V and J genes are TRBV28 and TRBJ2-2; no firm D call. The CDR3 consists of 15 residues. With 7 bases removed from V and 6 bases from J, the gap between germline ends came to 18 bases. CDR1 and CDR2 (germline): MDHEN, SYDVKM. CDR3 in DNA: TGTGCCAGCACCCGTATAAGTACCGCCGCCGGGGAGCTGTTTTTT. It encodes CASTRISTAAGELFF.

This clonotype was detected a few times. The chain couples TRBV30 to TRBJ2-6; D might be TRBD1 (6 bases). CDR1 GTSNPN and CDR2 SVGIG come from the germline V gene (reference sequence). There are 13 residues in the CDR3. Trimming removed 3 bases at V and 3 bases at J, with 6 bases between. The CDR3 DNA is TGTGCCTGGAGACAGGGTGGGGCCAACGTCCTGACTTTC. The encoded protein is CAWRQGGANVLTF.

The V call is TRBV5-6, the J call TRBJ1-4; D might be TRBD1 (6 bases). With 4 bases removed from V and 5 bases from J, the gap between germline ends came to 15 bases. In germline, CDR1 is SGHDT, CDR2 YYEEEE. The CDR3 totals 15 residues. The CDR3 DNA reads TGTGCCAGCAGCGTTAGAAGGGACATAAATGAAAAACTGTTTTTT. Amino acid sequence: CASSVRRDINEKLFF.

This clonotype was detected many times. The genes are TRBV20-1 and TRBJ2-1; D may be TRBD1 (5 bases). The ends were cut back, 4 bases at V and 0 bases at J, with 19 bases in the middle. Per germline, CDR1 DFQATT and CDR2 SNEGSKA (reference sequence). The CDR3 runs 17 residues. CDR3 in amino acids: CSAIDSARPSSYNEQFF. CDR3 in DNA: TGCAGTGCTATAGACAGTGCCCGGCCCAGCTCCTACAATGAGCAGTTCTTC.

This clonotype has at least ten counts. This chain joins TRBV20-1 and TRBJ2-1; the match to TRBD2 covers 8 bases. Germline V gives CDR1 DFQATT, CDR2 SNEGSKA (reference sequence). V shed 5 bases and J 9 bases; nucleotides not matched to a gene: 6. This CDR3 is 12 amino acids long. The CDR3 here is CSAREGPGEQFF. The CDR3, as DNA: TGCAGTGCTCGGGAGGGCCCCGGTGAGCAGTTCTTC.

In its sample, this clonotype was seen many times. The chain carries TRBV29-1 and TRBJ2-1, with D possibly matching TRBD2 (6 bases). Germline V CDR1 and CDR2: SQVTM, ANQGSEA. The CDR3 extends over 14 amino acids. V was shortened by 5 bases and J by 7 bases, with 18 bases between the two germline ends. CDR3: CSVSPGTSTNEQFF. For the CDR3, the DNA is TGCAGCGTTTCTCCCGGGACTTCAACTAATGAGCAGTTCTTC.

This chain links TRBV5-1 with TRBJ2-3; D is unclear. Germline lookup yields CDR1 SGHRS and CDR2 YFSETQ. V shed 4 bases and J shed 5 bases, with 11 bases lying between them. The CDR3 runs to 13 residues. The CDR3 region has the DNA TGCGCCAGCAGCCCCAACCGGAGAGATACGCAGTATTTT. This translates into CASSPNRRDTQYF.